This TCR beta chain stems from a study of cytomegalovirus exposure and HLA in healthy donors. Germline V gives CDR1 SGDLS, CDR2 YYNGEE. V shed 4 bases and J 5 bases; nucleotides not matched to a gene: 5. The CDR3 spans 14 residues. This clone has a single count. Sequencing was performed with immunoSEQ multiplex PCR; in TCRdb, only in-frame clones are kept and a portion is missing. Of fewer than 95,000 clones listed, roughly 84% are singletons. Input material: PBMCs. The receptor was derived from a woman between 18 and 30 years old in good health and CMV-seropositive. The V and J genes are TRBV9 and TRBJ2-1; 8 bases map to TRBD2. This chain's CDR3 is CASSSRGGDNEQFF. The CDR3 region has the DNA TGTGCCAGCAGCTCCCGGGGGGGGGACAATGAGCAGTTCTTC.